This T cell receptor beta chain was profiled in a study of CD8 T cells in ankylosing spondylitis. Overall study findings and caveats: Both synovial fluid and blood in reactive arthritis had previously been reported to carry some motif variants.

This clonotype was seen many times. Its antigen is unidentified. Quantitative 5'-RACE with molecular barcodes was used to make the TCR beta libraries. From the 5' RACE reads, TCRdb called clonotypes with MiXCR, one entry per CDR3 protein. The table has about 190,000 distinct CDR3 sequences, under 15% seen once; the top ten hold 9.5% to 12%. Trimming removed 6 bases from V and 2 bases from J, with 12 bases in between. There are 14 residues in the CDR3. Germline CDR1 SNHLY, CDR2 FYNNEI. The TCR comes from a female donor with ankylosing spondylitis or in good health (not recorded which). Sequenced: blood, either unsorted or a sorted T cell fraction (not recorded which). V and J are TRBV2 and TRBJ2-3; no reliable D call. CDR3 sequence (DNA): TGTGCCAGCAGCATCCCGGGCTACACAGATACGCAGTATTTT. Protein sequence: CASSIPGYTDTQYF.